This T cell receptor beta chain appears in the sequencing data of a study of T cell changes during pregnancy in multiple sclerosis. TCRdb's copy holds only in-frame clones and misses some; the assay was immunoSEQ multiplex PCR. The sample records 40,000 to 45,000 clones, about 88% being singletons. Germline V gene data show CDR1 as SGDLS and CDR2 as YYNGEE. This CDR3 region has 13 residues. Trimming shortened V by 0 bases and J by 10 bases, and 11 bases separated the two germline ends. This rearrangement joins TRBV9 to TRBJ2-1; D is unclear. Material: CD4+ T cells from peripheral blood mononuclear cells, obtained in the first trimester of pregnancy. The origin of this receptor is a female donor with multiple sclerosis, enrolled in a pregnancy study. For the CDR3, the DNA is TGTGCCAGCAGCGTAGGCGGTCCTACGGAGCAGTTCTTC. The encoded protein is CASSVGGPTEQFF.